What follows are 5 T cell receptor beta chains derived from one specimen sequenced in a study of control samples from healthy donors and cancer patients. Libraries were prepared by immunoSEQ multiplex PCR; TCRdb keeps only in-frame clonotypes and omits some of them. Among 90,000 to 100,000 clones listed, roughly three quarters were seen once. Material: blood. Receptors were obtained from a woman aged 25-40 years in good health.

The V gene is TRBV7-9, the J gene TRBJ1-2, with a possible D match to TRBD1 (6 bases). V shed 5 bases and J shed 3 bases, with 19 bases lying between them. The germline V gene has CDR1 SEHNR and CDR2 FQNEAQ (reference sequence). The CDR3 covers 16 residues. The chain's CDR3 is CASSTTGGQRHYGYTF. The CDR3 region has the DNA TGTGCCAGCAGCACAACCGGGGGACAACGACACTATGGCTACACCTTC.

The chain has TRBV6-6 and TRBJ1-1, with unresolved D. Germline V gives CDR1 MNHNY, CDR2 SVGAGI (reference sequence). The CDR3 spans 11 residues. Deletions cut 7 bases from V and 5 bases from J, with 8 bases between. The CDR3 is CASTERTEAFF. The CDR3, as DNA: TGTGCCAGCACGGAGAGGACTGAAGCTTTCTTT.

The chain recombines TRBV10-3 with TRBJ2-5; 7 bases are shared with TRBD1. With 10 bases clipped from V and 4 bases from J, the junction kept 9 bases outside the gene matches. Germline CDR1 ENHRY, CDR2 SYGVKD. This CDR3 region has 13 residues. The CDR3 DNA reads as TGTGCCACTAAAGGGACAGACAGAGAGACCCAGTACTTC. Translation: CATKGTDRETQYF.

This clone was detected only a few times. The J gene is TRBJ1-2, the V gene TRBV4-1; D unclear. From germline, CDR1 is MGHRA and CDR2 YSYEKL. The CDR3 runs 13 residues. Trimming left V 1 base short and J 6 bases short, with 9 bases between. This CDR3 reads CASSQGSGDGYTF. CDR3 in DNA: TGCGCCAGCAGCCAAGGGTCAGGAGATGGCTACACCTTC.

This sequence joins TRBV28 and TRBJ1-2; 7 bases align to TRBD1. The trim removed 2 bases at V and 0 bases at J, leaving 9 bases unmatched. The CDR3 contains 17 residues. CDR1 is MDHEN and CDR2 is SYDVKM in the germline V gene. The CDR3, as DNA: TGTGCCAGCAGTTTAAACCCCGAAACAGGGGCTAACTATGGCTACACCTTC. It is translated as CASSLNPETGANYGYTF.